The next 21 T cell receptor beta chains were all read from a single sample in a study of blood T cell repertoires in COVID-19. Repertoires were generated with immunoSEQ multiplex PCR, while TCRdb's copy carries only in-frame clones and drops some. The profile shows roughly 130,000 clones, more than 70% of them singletons. The sample taken for sequencing was peripheral blood. These TCRs come from a woman in her sixties with acute or convalescent COVID-19.

The chain has TRBV5-1 and TRBJ1-6, with D uncertain. The CDR3 covers 14 residues. CDR1 and CDR2 from the germline V gene are SGHRS and YFSETQ. V lost 0 bases, J lost 5 bases, and 6 bases lay in between. The CDR3 loop reads CASSLELNNSPLHF. CDR3 DNA: TGCGCCAGCAGCTTGGAACTAAATAATTCACCCCTCCACTTT.

This chain uses TRBV12-3 or TRBV12-4 with TRBJ1-2; D not resolved. The V gene lost 3 bases and the J gene lost 6 bases, with 8 bases spanning the gap. This CDR3 is 12 amino acids long. The CDR3 sequence: CASSFATHGYTF. The CDR3 DNA is TGTGCCAGCAGTTTTGCTACCCATGGCTACACCTTC.

The chain is built from TRBV7-9 and TRBJ2-2, with D hard to call. Germline V gene data show CDR1 as SEHNR and CDR2 as FQNEAQ (reference sequence). V was pared by 5 bases and J by 5 bases, with 12 bases between. There are 14 residues in the CDR3. The CDR3 sequence: CASSREVGTGELFF. CDR3 nucleotides: TGTGCCAGCAGCCGAGAAGTCGGGACCGGGGAGCTGTTTTTT. The entire variable domain, with the rest obtained from reference TRBV7-9 and TRBJ2-2, is as follows: DTGVSQNPRHKITKRGQNVTFRCDPISEHNRLYWYRQTLGQGPEFLTYFQNEAQLEKSRLLSDRFSAERPKGSFSTLEIQRTEQGDSAMYLCASSREVGTGELFFGEGSRLTVL.

The chain has TRBV30 and TRBJ1-5, with 9 bases aligning to TRBD1. With 2 bases clipped from V and 5 bases from J, the junction kept 10 bases outside the gene matches. The germline CDR1 and CDR2 sequences are GTSNPN and SVGIG (reference sequence). The CDR3 is 16 amino acids. The CDR3 spells CAWSSLRTGVDQPQHF. DNA for the CDR3: TGTGCCTGGAGTTCACTGAGGACAGGGGTGGATCAGCCCCAGCATTTT. Complete variable domain (other parts from reference TRBV30 and TRBJ1-5): SQTIHQWPATLVQPVGSPLSLECTVEGTSNPNLYWYRQAAGRGLQLLFYSVGIGQISSEVPQNLSASRPQDRQFILSSKKLLLSDSGFYLCAWSSLRTGVDQPQHFGDGTRLSIL.

The chain uses TRBV3-1 (or the pseudogene TRBV3-2) and TRBJ1-1; D is ambiguous. Trimming pared 0 bases from V and 5 bases from J, leaving 13 bases between. Germline V gives CDR1 LGHDT, CDR2 YNNKEL (reference sequence). CDR3 length: 15 residues. The CDR3 bases are TGTGCCAGCAGCCAAGAGGGCCATATTGGGACTGAAGCTTTCTTT. This codes for CASSQEGHIGTEAFF.

This chain uses TRBV15 with TRBJ1-3; no clear D. The V end was cut by 1 base, the J end by 3 bases, with 13 bases between. Germline CDR1 reads LNHNV; CDR2 reads YYDKDF (reference sequence). CDR3 length: 16 amino acids. The CDR3 nucleotides read TGTGCCACCAGCAGAGCCCTTGGGGAGGTTGGAAACACCATATATTTT. Protein: CATSRALGEVGNTIYF.

The gene calls are TRBV5-8 and TRBJ2-7; tentatively, D is TRBD1 (5 bases). Germline assignment: CDR1 SGHTS and CDR2 YDEGEE. V shed 7 bases and J shed 3 bases, with 11 bases lying between them. The CDR3 has 12 amino acids. CDR3 DNA: TGTGCCAGCGGACAACACCTCTACGAGCAGTACGTC. It translates to CASGQHLYEQYV.

This clone turned up a few times. The chain employs TRBV11-2 and TRBJ2-7; 11 bases line up with TRBD1. After removal of 2 bases from V and 5 bases from J, the junction contained 11 bases not matched to a gene. CDR1 is SGHAT and CDR2 is FQNNGV in the germline V gene. This CDR3 is 17 amino acids long. CDR3 bases: TGTGCCAGCAGCTTACTTGGGGGGAGGACAGGGGGCCACGAGCAGTACTTC. It yields the protein CASSLLGGRTGGHEQYF.

The V gene is TRBV30, the J gene TRBJ1-4; no definite D call. The length of the CDR3 is 11 residues. The ends were cut back, 2 bases at V and 11 bases at J, with 9 bases in the middle. Germline-derived CDR1 and CDR2 are GTSNPN and SVGIG (reference sequence). The CDR3 bases are TGTGCCTGGAGTCTCTCCGGGAAACTGTTTTTT. Protein product: CAWSLSGKLFF. Using reference TRBV30 and TRBJ1-4 for the parts outside the CDR3, the full variable domain is SQTIHQWPATLVQPVGSPLSLECTVEGTSNPNLYWYRQAAGRGLQLLFYSVGIGQISSEVPQNLSASRPQDRQFILSSKKLLLSDSGFYLCAWSLSGKLFFGSGTQLSVL.

The chain joins TRBV5-1 to TRBJ2-7; D remains ambiguous. Germline CDR1 and CDR2: SGHRS and YFSETQ. CDR3 length: 15 amino acids. V was pared by 1 base and J by 5 bases, with 16 bases between. The CDR3 is CASSLSQVALDEQYV. The CDR3 DNA follows: TGCGCCAGCAGCTTGTCGCAGGTGGCCCTTGACGAGCAGTACGTC.

The rearrangement links TRBV4-2 to TRBJ1-5; no clear D. The V end lost 1 base, the J end lost 5 bases, and 9 bases lay between the germline ends. Germline CDR1 is LGHNA and CDR2 is YNFKEQ. This CDR3 spans 14 amino acids. The CDR3 coding sequence is TGTGCCAGCAGCCAAGGATACGGGGATCAGCCCCAGCATTTT. Translation: CASSQGYGDQPQHF.

The rearrangement joins TRBV29-1 to TRBJ1-2; no clear D gene. The germline V gene has CDR1 SQVTM and CDR2 ANQGSEA. The CDR3 has 12 residues. Deletions cut 2 bases from V and 8 bases from J, with 12 bases between. CDR3 sequence reads: CSVESRFLGYTF. The CDR3 coding sequence is TGCAGCGTTGAAAGCAGGTTTTTAGGCTACACCTTC.

The chain joins TRBV15 to TRBJ1-1; 9 nucleotides match TRBD1. After removal of 5 bases from V and 0 bases from J, the junction contained 10 bases not matched to a gene. The CDR3 consists of 17 residues. Germline V gene lookup returns CDR1 LNHNV and CDR2 YYDKDF (reference sequence). The CDR3 here is CATSRGQGDSMNTEAFF. For the CDR3, the DNA is TGTGCCACCAGCCGGGGACAGGGAGATTCCATGAACACTGAAGCTTTCTTT.

The V and J genes are TRBV7-6 and TRBJ2-1; 11 positions match TRBD2. The CDR3 spans 17 residues. After removal of 5 bases from V and 5 bases from J, the junction contained 11 bases not matched to a gene. Germline values: CDR1 SGHVS, CDR2 FNYEAQ. The CDR3 spells CASSGWGLAGGNNEQFF. The CDR3 DNA reads TGTGCCAGCAGCGGATGGGGGCTAGCGGGAGGCAACAATGAGCAGTTCTTC.

The chain recombines TRBV27 with TRBJ2-7, with 16 bases lining up with TRBD2. This CDR3 contains 16 residues. The V gene's germline CDR1 is MNHEY and CDR2 SMNVEV (reference sequence). Trimming cost V 6 bases and J 5 bases; bases outside gene matches: 7. The CDR3 bases are TGTGCCAGCAGGGTGGGGACTAGCGGGAGGGTTCACGAGCAGTACTTC. It yields the protein CASRVGTSGRVHEQYF.

This chain links TRBV15 with TRBJ1-1; 9 nucleotides match TRBD1. The CDR3 length is 13 residues. Germline lookup yields CDR1 LNHNV and CDR2 YYDKDF (reference sequence). V lost 5 bases, J lost 8 bases, and 6 bases stayed unmatched. In nucleotides, the CDR3 is TGTGCCACCAGCCTACAGGGGGCTCGGGAAGCTTTCTTT. It codes for CATSLQGAREAFF.

This clone was found a few times. The chain links TRBV5-6 to TRBJ1-2; no definite D call. This CDR3 has 13 residues. The germline gives CDR1 SGHDT, CDR2 YYEEEE. Trimming stripped 0 bases from V and 8 bases from J, with 11 bases between. CDR3 in amino acids: CASSLAGERGYTF. In DNA, the CDR3 is TGTGCCAGCAGCTTGGCTGGGGAGCGAGGCTACACCTTC.

This sequence joins TRBV19 and TRBJ2-1; TRBD2 matches at 9 bases. The CDR3 has 18 amino acids. Germline values: CDR1 LNHDA, CDR2 SQIVND (reference sequence). With V trimmed by 3 bases and J by 10 bases, 19 bases remained unmatched. The CDR3 loop is CASSIWGVAGDRGVEQFF. CDR3 in DNA: TGTGCCAGTAGTATCTGGGGAGTAGCGGGAGACCGGGGCGTAGAGCAGTTCTTC.

The chain couples TRBV19 to TRBJ1-5, with 9 nucleotides matching TRBD1. After removal of 7 bases from V and 8 bases from J, the junction contained 12 bases not matched to a gene. Germline CDR1 and CDR2: LNHDA and SQIVND (reference sequence). CDR3 length equals 15 residues. The CDR3, as DNA: TGTGCCAGTACCCCCTCTCGACAGGGGGTTAAGCCCCAGCATTTT. This gives the protein CASTPSRQGVKPQHF.

This chain joins TRBV24-1 and TRBJ2-7; TRBD1 matches 10 bases. With V trimmed by 5 bases and J by 2 bases, 8 bases remained unmatched. The CDR3 length is 16 residues. Germline CDR1 and CDR2: KGHDR and SFDVKD. CDR3 coding DNA: TGTGCCACCAGTGCTTCCGGGACAGGGGAGGCCTACGAGCAGTACTTC. As protein: CATSASGTGEAYEQYF.

The gene calls are TRBV11-3 and TRBJ2-5, with a tentative D call TRBD2 (7 bases). The CDR3 has 13 residues. Germline CDR1 is SGHNT and CDR2 is YENEEA. V lost 5 bases and J lost 6, with 13 bases in between. The CDR3: CASSGGGRQTQYF. The CDR3 DNA reads TGTGCCAGCAGCGGCGGGGGCAGGCAGACCCAGTACTTC.